The present entry profiles one TCR beta chain with its context. Its matching antigen is unknown. Germline assignment: CDR1 GTSNPN and CDR2 SVGIG (reference sequence). The CDR3 runs to 12 residues. V lost 5 bases and J lost 3, with 8 bases in between. Poor-prognosis osteosarcoma patients supplied post-treatment primary, local recurrence and metastasis tumor specimens. The data were taken from a study of the immune and genomic landscape of osteosarcoma. As for the study in general: Pediatric and adult high-grade osteosarcoma patients, median diagnosis age around 27. Patients were 50% to 65% male; more than 75% had localized disease.

Method: immunoSEQ multiplex PCR; TCRdb's copy keeps in-frame clones and lacks some. The sample yields about 4,600 clones, around 66% seen once. Study results and limitations: A single dominant hyperexpanded clone appeared in a handful of cases, each with <100 clonotypes. Clonality was higher in immune-hot C3 than cold C1, yet still low.

The source is a human donor with osteosarcoma. The chain links TRBV30 to TRBJ2-1; TRBD1 is a possible D gene (6 bases). Specimen: osteosarcoma tumor tissue from the femur. The CDR3 region is CAWGGHYNEQFF. The CDR3 region has the DNA TGTGCCTGGGGGGGACACTACAATGAGCAGTTCTTC. Full variable domain (outside the CDR3, taken from reference TRBV30 and TRBJ2-1): SQTIHQWPATLVQPVGSPLSLECTVEGTSNPNLYWYRQAAGRGLQLLFYSVGIGQISSEVPQNLSASRPQDRQFILSSKKLLLSDSGFYLCAWGGHYNEQFFGPGTRLTVL.